This T cell receptor (beta chain) was sequenced in a study of T cell responses to AZD1222 COVID-19 vaccine. General study results and limits: At study baseline, merely a handful of AZD1222 recipients were seropositive.

The germline V gene has CDR1 SGHRS and CDR2 YFSETQ. Trimming took 3 bases from V and 1 from J, leaving 16 bases between them. The CDR3 has 16 amino acids. This clone was counted a single time. No antigen is known for it. The repertoire was sequenced with immunoSEQ multiplex PCR; TCRdb's copy has only in-frame clones and lacks some. The sample contains approximately 84,000 clones, 83% of which appear only once. Second-dose timings of about 4 or about 12 weeks were pooled. V gene TRBV5-1 combines with J gene TRBJ2-5, with a possible D match to TRBD1 (7 bases). Here the sequenced sample was peripheral blood, taken 28 days after the second AZD1222 dose. The TCR originated in an adult who received the AZD1222 COVID-19 vaccine. CDR3 region: CASSSGDSLPQETQYF. The CDR3 nucleotides read TGCGCCAGCAGCTCGGGGGACAGTCTTCCCCAAGAGACCCAGTACTTC.